The entry below gives a single T cell receptor (beta chain) sequence along with its context. Only in-frame clones appear in the TCRdb table, and some are missing; sequencing was by immunoSEQ multiplex PCR. Of around 250,000 clones listed, around 82% were seen once; the top ten hold 4% to 5.5%. The data were taken from a study of blood T cell repertoires in COVID-19. Losses at the gene ends were 2 bases for V and 1 base for J; bases not matched to a gene: 2. CDR1 and CDR2 (germline): KGHDR, SFDVKD. This CDR3 spans 16 amino acids. This clonotype was obtained from a man aged 45-65 years with active or convalescent COVID-19. This chain joins TRBV24-1 and TRBJ2-3; TRBD2 matches at 10 bases. The sequenced sample was peripheral blood. In DNA form, the CDR3 reads TGTGCCACCAGTGATTCTCTAGCGGGGGGCACAGATACGCAGTATTTT. Its translation is CATSDSLAGGTDTQYF.